Sequencing of this TCR beta chain was carried out in a study of T cells after posttransplantation cyclophosphamide. Findings and limits, study-wide: Later post-transplant blood repertoires were often dominated by donor CD8+ memory clones. After PTCy, TRB diversity resembled that of CNI/methotrexate controls.

Points on this clone: The target antigen is unknown.

TCRdb's copy holds only in-frame clones and misses some; the assay was immunoSEQ multiplex PCR. The top ten hold about 9.2% of the sample, which has several hundred clones, 85% seen once. Germline trimming cut 3 bases from V and 2 bases from J; bases unmatched to any gene: 4. CDR1 is SGHTA and CDR2 is FQGNSA in the germline V gene. The CDR3 has 15 amino acids. The sequence was obtained from a man between 50 and 59 years old. The sample comprised gut tissue. J is TRBJ2-3 and V is TRBV7-2; 8 nucleotides agree with TRBD2. The CDR3 region is CASSFYGGVTDTQYF. For the CDR3, the DNA is TGTGCCAGCAGCTTTTACGGGGGGGTCACAGATACGCAGTATTTT.